This TCR beta chain was sequenced in a study of blood T cell repertoires in COVID-19. TCRdb keeps only in-frame clones here, not all; method: immunoSEQ multiplex PCR. In the table there are approximately 300,000 clones, roughly 90% of which are singletons. This CDR3 is 14 amino acids long. V lost 3 bases, J lost 8 bases, and 15 bases lay in between. The germline gives CDR1 KGHDR, CDR2 SFDVKD. Only a few counts were recorded for this clone. The source is a woman aged 25 to 45 who had been exposed to COVID-19. Sequencing was performed on PBMCs or T cells enriched from blood (not recorded which). The rearrangement uses TRBV24-1 and TRBJ1-2; possible D gene TRBD1, 6 bases. Here the CDR3 reads CATSDGSGEVGYTF. CDR3 coding DNA: TGTGCCACCAGTGATGGCTCAGGGGAAGTGGGCTACACCTTC.